The clone carrying this TCR beta chain was detected a few times. The protocol was immunoSEQ multiplex PCR, while the TCRdb copy is restricted to in-frame clones and leaves out a portion. Here the sample spans about 79,000 clones, around nine tenths being singletons. This CDR3 has 16 residues. Trimming removed 4 bases from V and 2 bases from J; junction bases left unmatched: 3. Germline V gene sequence: CDR1 MGHRA, CDR2 YSYEKL. The record originates from a study of T cell changes during pregnancy in multiple sclerosis. This clonotype was obtained from a female donor with multiple sclerosis, enrolled in a pregnancy study. This specimen consisted of CD4+ T cells from peripheral blood mononuclear cells, obtained in the second trimester of pregnancy. The V and J genes are TRBV4-1 and TRBJ2-3, with 13 bases fitting TRBD2. This chain's CDR3 is CASSLGLAGATDTQYF. The CDR3 DNA sequence: TGCGCCAGCAGCCTCGGACTAGCGGGAGCCACAGATACGCAGTATTTT.